Reported below is one T cell receptor (beta chain). These data originate in a study of blood T cell repertoires in COVID-19. As processed by the authors: Estimation of nucleated cell counts was performed using reference gene primer amplification. TCRdb's copy holds only in-frame clones and misses some; the assay was immunoSEQ multiplex PCR. The DNA was the basis for D and trimming; V, J and clone size are from that table. The data contain 50,000 to 65,000 clones, roughly two thirds of them singletons. The V and J ends lost 3 bases and 6 bases, in that order; junction bases with no gene match: 7. The germline CDR1 and CDR2 sequences are SGHRS and YFSETQ. There are 15 residues in the CDR3. All enrollees were about 18 to 100 years old and from 24 US areas.

The V gene is TRBV5-1, the J gene TRBJ2-2; TRBD2 matches 8 bases. The sequenced sample consisted of PBMCs or T cells enriched from blood (not recorded which). The clonotype was recovered from an older woman who had been exposed to COVID-19. The CDR3 DNA sequence: TGCGCCAGCAGCTGGCCGGGACTAGGGTCCGGGGAGCTGTTTTTT. It is translated as CASSWPGLGSGELFF.